The 22 T cell receptor beta chains listed next were all sequenced from one sample in a study of OX40 agonist ivuxolimab in advanced cancers. Library prep was done by the immunoSEQ multiplex PCR assay. TCRdb stores this immuneACCESS table with in-frame sequences only. Part of the clones is absent; in the studies checked, under half of the shortfall reflects unresolved V genes, and no reason is known for the rest. This sample is represented by some 55,000 clones; 70% to 85% of them were singletons. Clones ranked in the top ten supply approximately 13% of the sample. Here the sequenced sample was CD4+ or CD8+ T cells sorted from blood, taken in a trial of the OX40 agonist ivuxolimab. These receptors all come from an adult with an advanced solid tumor such as melanoma, head and neck, liver or kidney cancer.

The rearrangement joins TRBV5-6 to TRBJ2-6; 7 bases fit TRBD1. Germline loops: CDR1 SGHDT, CDR2 YYEEEE. This CDR3 region has 16 residues. The V gene end was trimmed by 4 bases and the J gene end by 1 base; junction bases not matched to a gene: 5. This CDR3 reads CASSRTGMSGANVLTF. The CDR3 nucleotides read TGTGCCAGCAGCCGGACAGGTATGTCTGGGGCCAACGTCCTGACTTTC.

The CDR3, as DNA: TGTGCCAGCTGCGGACTAGTTTTTGGGTTAGCCGGGGAGCTGTTTTTT. It codes for CASCGLVFGLAGELFF. The chain joins TRBV6-4 to TRBJ2-2, with 7 bases fitting TRBD2. Germline values: CDR1 MRHNA, CDR2 SNTAGT. The J segment lost 6 bases and the V segment lost 8 bases, leaving 15 bases of the junction unmatched. This CDR3 has 16 amino acids.

V usage is TRBV11-3 and J usage is TRBJ2-3, with a possible D match to TRBD2 (6 bases). The V and J ends lost 3 bases and 5 bases respectively, with 12 bases between them. Germline-derived CDR1 and CDR2 are SGHNT and YENEEA. The CDR3 spans 14 residues. CDR3 in amino acids: CASSFGGVVDTQYF. The CDR3 region has the DNA TGTGCCAGCAGCTTCGGGGGAGTAGTAGATACGCAGTATTTT. The entire variable domain, with the rest obtained from reference TRBV11-3 and TRBJ2-3, is as follows: EAGVVQSPRYKIIEKKQPVAFWCNPISGHNTLYWYLQNLGQGPELLIRYENEEAVDDSQLPKDRFSAERLKGVDSTLKIQPAELGDSAVYLCASSFGGVVDTQYFGPGTRLTVL.

The chain's CDR3 is CASRRSGTVNYGYTF. As DNA, the CDR3 is TGTGCCAGTAGACGATCCGGGACGGTTAACTATGGCTACACCTTC. J is TRBJ1-2 and V is TRBV19; perhaps TRBD1 as D (5 bases). The ends were cut back, 6 bases at V and 1 base at J, with 15 bases in the middle. Germline V gene sequence: CDR1 LNHDA, CDR2 SQIVND (reference sequence). The CDR3 is 15 amino acids.

CDR3 loop: CASSPRSGTTIGETQYF. CDR3 nucleotide sequence: TGTGCCAGCAGCCCCCGCTCCGGGACGACCATCGGGGAGACCCAGTACTTC. The rearrangement joins TRBV9 to TRBJ2-5, with D possibly being TRBD1 or TRBD2 (5 bases each). This CDR3 contains 17 residues. Between the trimmed V and J ends, which lost 4 bases and 5 bases, there was a span of 24 bases. In germline, CDR1 is SGDLS, CDR2 YYNGEE. The whole variable domain, remainder taken from reference TRBV9 and TRBJ2-5, is DSGVTQTPKHLITATGQRVTLRCSPRSGDLSVYWYQQSLDQGLQFLIQYYNGEERAKGNILERFSAQQFPDLHSELNLSSLELGDSALYFCASSPRSGTTIGETQYFGPGTRLLVL.

The CDR3: CASSFRHGTSGKQETQYF. The CDR3 bases are TGTGCCAGCAGTTTCCGACACGGGACTAGCGGGAAGCAAGAGACCCAGTACTTC. This sequence joins TRBV21-1 and TRBJ2-5; whether TRBD2, the table's D call, matches the DNA was not checked. TRBV21-1 corresponds to a pseudogene. The CDR3 is 18 residues long.

The CDR3, as DNA: TGTGCCAGCAGTTACTCGACCGGGTTGGGTGGCTACACCTTC. Residues: CASSYSTGLGGYTF. The chain uses TRBV6-6 and TRBJ1-2; no reliable D call. This CDR3 comprises 14 residues. V was clipped by 0 bases and J by 7 bases, with 12 bases between them. Germline V gene lookup returns CDR1 MNHNY and CDR2 SVGAGI (reference sequence).

The DNA of the CDR3 is TGTGCCAGCAGTTCACCTGGAAGACTTGGGGCCAACGTCCTGACTTTC. It specifies CASSSPGRLGANVLTF. The V gene is TRBV28, the J gene TRBJ2-6, with D uncertain. This CDR3 region has 16 residues. V was shortened by 4 bases and J by 3 bases, with 13 bases between the two germline ends. Germline CDR1 is MDHEN and CDR2 is SYDVKM.

The rearrangement joins TRBV11-3 to TRBJ2-5; D may be TRBD1 (5 bases). The CDR3 is 14 amino acids. Looked up from germline, CDR1 is SGHNT and CDR2 is YENEEA. Trimming stripped 1 base from V and 5 bases from J, with 11 bases between. CDR3 sequence (DNA): TGTGCCAGCAGCTTAGGAGGCAGGGCGGAGACCCAGTACTTC. It encodes CASSLGGRAETQYF.

The chain is built from TRBV7-9 and TRBJ2-3; either TRBD1 or TRBD2 may supply D (5 bases each). V was clipped by 5 bases and J by 4 bases, with 13 bases between them. The CDR3 runs 14 residues. CDR1 and CDR2 from the germline V gene are SEHNR and FQNEAQ (reference sequence). CDR3 in DNA: TGTGCCAGCAGCCCTTGGGACGTCCCAGATACGCAGTATTTT. Amino acid sequence: CASSPWDVPDTQYF.

V usage is TRBV4-2 and J usage is TRBJ2-7; no definite D call. Germline assignment: CDR1 LGHNA and CDR2 YNFKEQ. Trimming stripped 5 bases from V and 4 bases from J, with 9 bases between. This CDR3 is built from 12 residues. Written as DNA, the CDR3 is TGTGCCAGCAGCTTTCTGGGATACGAGCAGTACTTC. Translated: CASSFLGYEQYF.

The chain links TRBV10-2 to TRBJ2-1; 13 bases are a match to TRBD2. The CDR3 length is 15 residues. Germline V CDR1 and CDR2: WSHSY, SAAADI. With 8 bases clipped from V and 9 bases from J, the junction kept 10 bases outside the gene matches. CDR3 protein: CASGWTSGRKGEQFF. The CDR3 DNA sequence: TGCGCCAGCGGGTGGACTAGCGGGAGAAAGGGTGAGCAGTTCTTC.

The CDR3, as DNA: TGTGCCAGCAGCTTGATTCAGGGGGCCTACGAGCAGTACTTC. Protein sequence: CASSLIQGAYEQYF. V is TRBV5-6 and J is TRBJ2-7; 7 nucleotides line up with TRBD1. The CDR3 has 14 amino acids. In germline, CDR1 is SGHDT, CDR2 YYEEEE. Trimming took 1 base from V and 2 from J; bases not matched to a gene: 3.

The chain combines TRBV6-6 with TRBJ1-4; TRBD1 matches 8 bases. This CDR3 has 14 residues. The V segment lost 5 bases and the J segment 8 bases; nucleotides outside the gene matches: 7. Germline lookup yields CDR1 MNHNY and CDR2 SVGAGI (reference sequence). The CDR3 loop reads CASSRTGSDEKLFF. CDR3 nucleotides: TGTGCCAGCAGTCGGACAGGGTCGGACGAAAAACTGTTTTTT.

V is TRBV7-8 and J is TRBJ2-7, with 8 bases that match TRBD2. The CDR3 covers 13 residues. Germline values: CDR1 SGHVS, CDR2 FQNEAQ. Unmatched junction bases numbered 8, after V lost 8 bases and J lost 5 bases. The CDR3 sequence is CASRGGRFNEQYF. DNA for the CDR3: TGTGCCAGCCGGGGGGGGAGGTTCAACGAGCAGTACTTC.

This clone has just one count. This chain joins TRBV14 and TRBJ1-2; D unresolved. The CDR3 totals 12 residues. V was cut by 1 base and J by 8 bases, with 8 bases left in between. CDR1 SGHDN and CDR2 FVKESK come from the germline V gene. The CDR3 is CASSQGVEGYTF. The CDR3 DNA sequence: TGTGCCAGCAGCCAAGGGGTAGAGGGCTACACCTTC. The full variable domain, completed using reference TRBV14 and TRBJ1-2, is EAGVTQFPSHSVIEKGQTVTLRCDPISGHDNLYWYRRVMGKEIKFLLHFVKESKQDESGMPNNRFLAERTGGTYSTLKVQPAELEDSGVYFCASSQGVEGYTFGSGTRLTVV.

The rearrangement links TRBV14 to TRBJ1-2; TRBD1 matches at 9 bases. J lost 2 bases, V lost 4 bases, and 5 bases had no gene match. This CDR3 comprises 15 residues. The germline V gene encodes CDR1 SGHDN and CDR2 FVKESK. DNA of the CDR3: TGTGCCAGCAGCCCTGTGGGACAGGGAAACTATGGCTACACCTTC. Translated: CASSPVGQGNYGYTF.

V and J are TRBV18 and TRBJ2-6; D gene uncertain. The V gene lost 4 bases and the J gene lost 0 bases, with 7 bases spanning the gap. The CDR3 has 15 amino acids. The germline CDR1 and CDR2 sequences are KGHSH and LQKENI. CDR3 coding DNA: TGTGCCAGCTCACAGGGTAACTCTGGGGCCAACGTCCTGACTTTC. As protein: CASSQGNSGANVLTF. The variable domain in full, completed from reference TRBV18 and TRBJ2-6, reads NAGVMQNPRHLVRRRGQEARLRCSPMKGHSHVYWYRQLPEEGLKFMVYLQKENIIDESGMPKERFSAEFPKEGPSILRIQQVVRGDSAAYFCASSQGNSGANVLTFGAGSRLTVL.

The V call is TRBV5-1, the J call TRBJ2-1; 8 nucleotides align to TRBD2. CDR1 and CDR2 from the germline V gene are SGHRS and YFSETQ. With V trimmed by 0 bases and J by 10 bases, 12 bases remained unmatched. The CDR3 length is 16 residues. CDR3 coding DNA: TGCGCCAGCAGCTTGGCCCTCAGCGGGGGCCGAGGGGAGCAGTTCTTC. This sequence encodes CASSLALSGGRGEQFF.

The chain employs TRBV28 and TRBJ2-3; D call uncertain. From germline, CDR1 is MDHEN and CDR2 SYDVKM. With 5 bases removed from V and 6 bases from J, the gap between germline ends came to 3 bases. This CDR3 is 10 amino acids long. The CDR3 region has the DNA TGTGCCAGCAGTGTCGATACGCAGTATTTT. The encoded protein is CASSVDTQYF.

V and J are TRBV7-9 and TRBJ2-1, with 8 nucleotides matching TRBD2. Trimming at V came to 1 base and at J to 15 bases, leaving 5 bases not matched to a gene. Germline CDR1 and CDR2: SEHNR and FQNEAQ (reference sequence). The CDR3 has 12 amino acids. CDR3 sequence reads: CASSLVSTSGFF. CDR3 DNA: TGTGCCAGCAGCTTAGTATCCACTAGCGGGTTCTTC.

This sequence joins TRBV19 and TRBJ2-7, with TRBD1 matching over 8 bases. CDR3 size: 16 residues. Germline V CDR1 and CDR2: LNHDA, SQIVND (reference sequence). The ends lost 5 bases at V and 2 bases at J; junction bases unmatched: 11. For the CDR3, the DNA is TGTGCCAGTAGTCCTGGACAGGGAGGATTCCCCTACGAGCAGTACTTC. It translates to CASSPGQGGFPYEQYF.